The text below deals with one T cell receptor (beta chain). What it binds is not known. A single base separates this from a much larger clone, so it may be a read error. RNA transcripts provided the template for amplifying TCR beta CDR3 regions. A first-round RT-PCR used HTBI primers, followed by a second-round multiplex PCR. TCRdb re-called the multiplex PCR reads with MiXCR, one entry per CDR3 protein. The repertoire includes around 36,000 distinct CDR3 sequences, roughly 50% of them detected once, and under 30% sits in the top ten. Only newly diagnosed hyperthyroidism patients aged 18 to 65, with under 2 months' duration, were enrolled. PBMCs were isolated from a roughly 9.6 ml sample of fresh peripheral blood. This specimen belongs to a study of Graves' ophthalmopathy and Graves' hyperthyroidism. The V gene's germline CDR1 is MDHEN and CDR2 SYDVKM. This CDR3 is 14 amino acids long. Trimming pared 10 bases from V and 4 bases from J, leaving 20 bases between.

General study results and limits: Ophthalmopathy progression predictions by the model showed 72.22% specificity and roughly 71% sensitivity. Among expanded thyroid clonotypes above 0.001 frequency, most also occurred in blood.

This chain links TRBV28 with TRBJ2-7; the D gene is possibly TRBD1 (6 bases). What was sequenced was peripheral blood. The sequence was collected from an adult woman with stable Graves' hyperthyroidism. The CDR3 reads CANSLRQATYEQYF. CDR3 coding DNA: TGTGCCAACAGCTTGAGACAGGCCACTTACGAGCAGTACTTC.